This T cell receptor beta chain was observed in a study of blood T cell repertoires in COVID-19. As for the study in general: Acute-phase and convalescent COVID-19 samples originated in the United States, Italy and Spain.

In the source study's methods: Amplification of reference gene primers was used by the study to estimate nucleated cell counts. Method: immunoSEQ multiplex PCR; TCRdb's copy keeps in-frame clones and lacks some. V and J calls and clone size are copied from that table; D and trimming were computed from the DNA. The sample shows approximately 140,000 clones, approximately 83% of them seen only once. One Seattle source followed patients from active infection through their disease course. CDR1 is LNHDA and CDR2 is SQIVND in the germline V gene (reference sequence). V lost 6 bases and J lost 0, with 12 bases in between. This CDR3 is 15 amino acids long.

The V gene is TRBV19, the J gene TRBJ1-3, with TRBD1 as a possible D gene (6 bases). The clonotype comes from a woman in her sixties with COVID-19, enrolled during active disease. Sequenced sample: peripheral blood. CDR3 DNA sequence: TGTGCCAGTAGATTAACAGGGAGCTCTGGAAACACCATATATTTT. It is translated as CASRLTGSSGNTIYF.